One and the same sample provided the 5 T cell receptor beta chains below, sequenced in a study of metastatic and nonmetastatic thyroid tumors. TCRdb called clones again from the PCR reads with MiXCR. The sample holds over 14,000 clones, approximately 3.9% seen once. Patients were all untreated before their thyroid surgery. Input material: tumor tissue. The source is a female donor with papillary thyroid cancer or a benign thyroid nodule (not recorded which). Some clones in this sample may be carry-over from other donors' samples.

This clone was seen a handful of times. The chain combines TRBV5-1 with TRBJ2-7, with D perhaps matching TRBD1 (5 bases). Germline V CDR1 and CDR2: SGHRS, YFSETQ. CDR3 length: 13 residues. V lost 0 bases and J 3 bases, leaving 7 bases between the germline ends. In nucleotides, the CDR3 is TGCGCCAGCAGCTTGGATAGGGGCTACGAGCAGTACTTC. Translating gives CASSLDRGYEQYF.

By share of the sample, this clone is medium-sized. V is TRBV28 and J is TRBJ2-1; a possible D gene is TRBD1 (6 bases). Looked up from germline, CDR1 is MDHEN and CDR2 is SYDVKM. This CDR3 spans 13 amino acids. V lost 5 bases, J lost 3 bases, and 8 bases lay in between. CDR3 sequence: CASSPGHYNEQFF. The CDR3 nucleotides are TGTGCCAGCAGTCCGGGACACTACAATGAGCAGTTCTTC.

By share, this clone counts as medium-sized. A read error may be the cause here, since a much bigger clone is one base away. J is TRBJ1-1 and V is TRBV2, with D perhaps TRBD1 (5 bases). The CDR3 length is 14 residues. Germline CDR1 reads SNHLY; CDR2 reads FYNNEI. The germline V and J ends were trimmed by 8 bases and 1 base, with 14 bases remaining between them. The CDR3 DNA reads TGTGCCAGCGGGGGGTGGGGGGAGAACACTGAAGCTTTCTTT. Protein product: CASGGWGENTEAFF.

This clone appeared a few times. CDR3 region: CAIKPGQLTGELFF. DNA for the CDR3: TGTGCCATCAAGCCGGGACAGCTCACCGGGGAGCTGTTTTTT. This chain joins TRBV10-3 and TRBJ2-2; 7 bases are shared with TRBD1. CDR3 length: 14 residues. The germline CDR1 and CDR2 sequences are ENHRY and SYGVKD. J lost 4 bases, V lost 7 bases, and 6 bases had no gene match.

This clone occurred a few times. The chain combines TRBV19 with TRBJ2-7; D is perhaps TRBD1 or TRBD2 (5 bases each). Germline CDR1 and CDR2: LNHDA and SQIVND (reference sequence). The CDR3 is made up of 13 amino acids. The V end lost 6 bases, the J end lost 6 bases, and 15 bases lay between the germline ends. CDR3 bases: TGTGCCAGTAGGCTCGGGACCGGGTTCGAGCAGTACTTC. Amino acids: CASRLGTGFEQYF.